The clone carrying this TCR beta chain was seen ten or more times. The data stem from a study of regulatory T cells in long-lasting Graves disease. Both iRepertoire HTBI primers and Arm-PCR of CDR3 regions were used to build the TCR beta libraries. TCRdb re-called the multiplex PCR reads through MiXCR, storing one row per CDR3 protein. The table shows about 560,000 distinct CDR3 sequences, with approximately 16% occurring only once. This sample's time point: newly diagnosed GD, antithyroid drugs for less than 3 months. RNA extracted from PBMCs served as the sequencing template. Per the germline V gene, CDR1 is DFQATT and CDR2 is SNEGSKA (reference sequence). This CDR3 is built from 15 residues. Trimming cost V 3 bases and J 7 bases, with 18 bases left between them. The sample was also reused in another study, on T cells in Graves' hyperthyroidism and ophthalmopathy.

Material: peripheral blood mononuclear cells (PBMCs), obtained at new diagnosis, from a patient treated with antithyroid drugs. This receptor was identified in a man aged 18 to 30 with Graves disease. The rearrangement joins TRBV20-1 to TRBJ2-2; maybe TRBD2 (5 bases). The CDR3 sequence: CSARDLLYDNGELFF. The CDR3 region has the DNA TGCAGTGCTAGGGACTTATTATACGACAACGGGGAGCTGTTTTTT.